These T cell receptor beta chains were read from a single sample in a study of OX40 agonist ivuxolimab in advanced cancers. Here immunoSEQ multiplex PCR was the method, and the copy in TCRdb shows in-frame clones only, minus some. Of about 49,000 clones in the sample, around 85% were seen once. Sequenced material: CD4+ or CD8+ T cells sorted from blood, taken in a trial of the OX40 agonist ivuxolimab. The receptors shown here come from an adult with an advanced solid tumor such as melanoma, head and neck, liver or kidney cancer. Both conserved end residues are part of each CDR3. D genes are given only for firm matches. Rows give clone size only sometimes, using once, few, many, or a class for an expanded clone.

V	J	size	D	CDR3	DNA
TRBV9	TRBJ2-1	few	TRBD2	CASSGSGGANNEQFF	TGTGCCAGCAGCGGCAGCGGGGGGGCGAACAATGAGCAGTTCTTC
TRBV7-7	TRBJ2-1	NA	NA	CASSSRHPRNEQFF	TGTGCCAGCAGCTCCAGACACCCCCGGAATGAGCAGTTCTTC
TRBV5-1	TRBJ1-1	NA	NA	CASSLALGGRMNTEAFF	TGCGCCAGCAGCTTGGCCCTGGGGGGCCGAATGAACACTGAAGCTTTCTTT
TRBV11-2	TRBJ2-3	NA	NA	CASSLTTGRTDTQYF	TGTGCCAGCAGCTTGACCACAGGGAGAACAGATACGCAGTATTTT
TRBV7-8	TRBJ1-4	NA	NA	CASSSVGTLNEKLFF	TGTGCCAGCAGCTCTGTGGGGACCCTTAATGAAAAACTGTTTTTT
TRBV19	TRBJ1-3	NA	NA	CASSKSRHSGNTIYF	TGTGCCAGTAGTAAGAGCAGGCACTCTGGAAACACCATATATTTT
TRBV7-2	TRBJ2-5	NA	NA	CASTGDGFSPQETQYF	TGTGCCAGCACAGGGGACGGATTCTCCCCCCAAGAGACCCAGTACTTC
TRBV4-3	TRBJ2-2	NA	NA	CASSHLRVTGELFF	TGCGCCAGCAGCCACCTCAGGGTGACCGGGGAGCTGTTTTTT
TRBV4-3	TRBJ2-2	NA	TRBD2	CASSQDTVEVPSGGGMFF	TGCGCCAGCAGCCAAGACACCGTTGAGGTCCCTAGCGGGGGAGGGATGTTTTTT
TRBV5-6	TRBJ2-7	NA	TRBD2	CASSLSRLRGGTYEQYF	TGTGCCAGCAGCTTGTCCCGGCTCCGGGGGGGAACCTACGAGCAGTACTTC
TRBV4-1	TRBJ1-5	NA	TRBD1	CASSRRTGDGNQPQHF	TGCGCCAGCAGCCGACGGACAGGGGATGGCAATCAGCCCCAGCATTTT
TRBV11-2	TRBJ2-1	NA	TRBD2	CASSLEPGLAGYNEQFF	TGTGCCAGCAGCTTAGAACCGGGACTAGCGGGGTATAATGAGCAGTTCTTC
TRBV11-2	TRBJ1-5	NA	NA	CASSPTGIGQPQHF	TGTGCCAGCAGCCCCACGGGGATCGGACAGCCCCAGCATTTT
TRBV28	TRBJ2-1	NA	NA	CASSFHEQFF	TGTGCCAGCAGTTTCCATGAGCAGTTCTTC
TRBV7-2	TRBJ2-1	NA	NA	CASSLVFNEQFF	TGTGCCAGCAGCTTAGTCTTCAATGAGCAGTTCTTC
TRBV9	TRBJ2-3	NA	NA	CASSQPRDLRDGDTQYF	TGTGCCAGCAGCCAACCCCGGGACTTACGGGACGGGGATACGCAGTATTTT
TRBV7-6	TRBJ2-7	NA	NA	CASSYAATYEQYF	TGTGCCAGCAGTTATGCCGCAACCTACGAGCAGTACTTC
TRBV7-6	TRBJ1-6	NA	NA	CASSLGLGVHNSPLHF	TGTGCCAGCAGCTTGGGGTTAGGGGTACATAATTCACCCCTCCACTTT
TRBV9	TRBJ2-1	NA	TRBD2	CASSVLSGGAVDEQFF	TGTGCCAGCAGCGTACTAAGCGGGGGGGCGGTGGATGAGCAGTTCTTC
TRBV27	TRBJ2-5	NA	TRBD2	CASSFSPSGGPLDTQYF	TGTGCCAGCAGTTTCTCCCCTAGCGGGGGGCCACTCGACACCCAGTACTTC
TRBV4-1	TRBJ1-1	NA	NA	CASSHGRGSEAFF	TGCGCCAGCAGCCATGGTAGGGGCTCGGAAGCTTTCTTT
TRBV7-9	TRBJ2-3	NA	TRBD2	CASSTTSGGSDTQYF	TGTGCCAGCAGCACCACTAGCGGGGGGTCAGATACGCAGTATTTT
TRBV6-1	TRBJ1-5	once	NA	CASRVISSYGRPQHF	TGTGCCAGCAGGGTCATATCGTCCTACGGACGGCCCCAGCATTTT
TRBV9	TRBJ1-3	NA	NA	CASSVVYFIRGGTSGNTIYF	TGTGCCAGCAGCGTAGTCTATTTTATACGGGGGGGAACCTCTGGAAACACCATATATTTT
TRBV19	TRBJ2-1	few	TRBD2	CASSIGAGGVEQFF	TGTGCCAGTAGTATCGGAGCGGGGGGTGTTGAGCAGTTCTTC
TRBV5-5	TRBJ1-1	NA	TRBD1	CASSEQGVYTEAFF	TGTGCCAGCAGCGAACAGGGGGTATACACTGAAGCTTTCTTT
TRBV15	TRBJ1-4	NA	TRBD1	CATSRGLDRGQGEKLFF	TGTGCCACCAGCAGAGGATTGGACAGGGGGCAGGGCGAAAAACTGTTTTTT
TRBV13	TRBJ2-7	NA	TRBD1	CASSPFRDRGSYEQYF	TGTGCCAGCAGCCCTTTCCGGGACAGGGGGTCATACGAGCAGTACTTC
TRBV4-2	TRBJ2-1	NA	TRBD2	CASSHLEGLAGGPNEQFF	TGTGCCAGCAGCCACCTTGAAGGACTAGCGGGGGGGCCCAATGAGCAGTTCTTC
TRBV14	TRBJ2-3	NA	NA	CASSPGQAITYTDTQYF	TGTGCCAGCAGCCCGGGACAAGCGATTACTTACACAGATACGCAGTATTTT
TRBV7-9	TRBJ2-2	once	NA	CASDPGTGAGELFF	TGTGCCAGTGACCCAGGGACGGGGGCCGGGGAGCTGTTTTTT
TRBV11-2	TRBJ1-1	NA	NA	CASYLETGEAFF	TGTGCCAGCTACCTGGAGACAGGTGAAGCTTTCTTT
TRBV6-5	TRBJ1-4	NA	NA	CASSPTDSTNEKLFF	TGTGCCAGCAGTCCGACGGACTCAACTAATGAAAAACTGTTTTTT
TRBV4-1	TRBJ1-1	few	NA	CASMGLRGTEAFF	TGCGCCAGCATGGGCCTCCGGGGGACTGAAGCTTTCTTT
TRBV5-4	TRBJ1-1	NA	NA	CASSFEGNTEAFF	TGTGCCAGCAGCTTTGAGGGAAACACTGAAGCTTTCTTT
TRBV27	TRBJ2-3	NA	NA	CASSLSKKGPTDTQYF	TGTGCCAGCAGTTTATCGAAAAAGGGACCCACAGATACGCAGTATTTT
TRBV7-2	TRBJ1-2	NA	NA	CASSSGRTDGYTF	TGTGCCAGCAGCTCGGGCCGAACTGATGGCTACACCTTC
TRBV13	TRBJ2-1	NA	TRBD2	CASSPDPPSGGYNEQFF	TGTGCCAGCAGCCCTGACCCACCTAGCGGGGGGTACAATGAGCAGTTCTTC
TRBV7-6	TRBJ2-5	NA	TRBD2	CASSPLRLAGGPYETQYF	TGTGCCAGCAGCCCTCTTCGTTTAGCGGGGGGGCCCTACGAGACCCAGTACTTC
TRBV4-2	TRBJ2-7	NA	NA	CASSQGTDYEQYF	TGTGCCAGCAGCCAAGGCACAGACTACGAGCAGTACTTC
TRBV4-2	TRBJ1-2	NA	TRBD1	CASSQDAGQTFSGDGYTF	TGTGCCAGCAGCCAAGATGCGGGACAGACATTTTCAGGAGATGGCTACACCTTC
TRBV9	TRBJ2-1	NA	TRBD2	CASSDSGEVYNEQFF	TGTGCCAGCAGCGATAGCGGGGAGGTCTACAATGAGCAGTTCTTC
TRBV4-3	TRBJ1-2	NA	TRBD1	CASSQARQGASYGYTF	TGCGCCAGCAGCCAAGCCCGACAGGGGGCCTCCTATGGCTACACCTTC
TRBV27	TRBJ2-5	NA	NA	CASSLYWGSQETQYF	TGTGCCAGCAGTTTATATTGGGGGTCCCAAGAGACCCAGTACTTC
TRBV7-6	TRBJ2-5	NA	NA	CASSPPGETQYF	TGTGCCAGCAGCCCCCCAGGGGAGACCCAGTACTTC
TRBV11-2	TRBJ2-4	NA	NA	CASSLGPGADIQYF	TGTGCCAGCAGCTTGGGGCCGGGGGCGGACATTCAGTACTTC
TRBV5-4	TRBJ2-7	NA	NA	CASSAGGLNYEQYF	TGTGCCAGCAGCGCCGGGGGGCTAAACTACGAGCAGTACTTC
TRBV7-9	TRBJ1-1	NA	NA	CASSLAGREAFF	TGTGCCAGCAGCTTAGCAGGACGGGAAGCTTTCTTT